This note documents a single T cell receptor beta chain sequence. What it binds is not known. Some clones are missing from TCRdb's copy, which holds only in-frame ones; the method was immunoSEQ multiplex PCR. Of tens of thousands of clones listed, about nine tenths were seen once; the top ten hold about 2.2%. This specimen comes from a study of a mutant IDH1 vaccine in newly diagnosed glioma. Time point here: week 47, end of study. Topical imiquimod was applied with each vaccine dose, which held 300 ug of mutant IDH1 20-mer peptide. Patients were given eight vaccinations, scheduled in weeks 1, 3, 5, 7, 11, 15, 19 and 23. Overall study results and limits: Immune responses induced by the vaccine were seen in around 92% of patients, spanning multiple MHC alleles. Pseudoprogression apparently lacked any relation to changes in top peripheral T cell clonotypes.

The sample here was PBMCs, taken from a glioma patient whose treatment included an IDH1 peptide vaccine. This TCR was recovered from a man aged 40-49 years with glioma.

CDR3 sequence (DNA): TGTGCCAGCAGCTTATCTCCGGGGAAGGGTACCGGGGAGCTGTTTTTT. This gives the protein CASSLSPGKGTGELFF. The chain has TRBV7-9 and TRBJ2-2; the D gene is possibly TRBD2 (5 bases). V was shortened by 2 bases and J by 5 bases, with 15 bases between the two germline ends. This CDR3 is built from 16 residues. Germline V gene sequence: CDR1 SEHNR, CDR2 FQNEAQ (reference sequence).